A single TCR beta chain is shown here with its context. Its antigen is not identified. The PCR contained 60 Vbeta and 13 Jbeta primers. Assay used: immunoSEQ multiplex PCR; TCRdb lists only in-frame clones, some missing. The table includes about 120,000 clones, approximately 72% detected once. The data stem from a study of cytomegalovirus exposure and HLA in healthy donors. Findings of the study overall: A later analysis revealed that TCR association rates differed between HLA loci, peaking at DRB1 and bottoming out at HLA-C.

Germline lookup yields CDR1 SGHRS and CDR2 YFSETQ. Trimming cost V 4 bases and J 5 bases; bases outside gene matches: 9. CDR3 size: 15 residues. The chain carries TRBV5-1 and TRBJ2-1; 7 bases map to TRBD2. The specimen was PBMCs. The TCR originated in a man aged 55 to 70 in good health and CMV-seropositive. This CDR3 is CASSPDLREDNEQFF. The CDR3 region has the DNA TGCGCCAGCAGCCCCGATCTCCGGGAGGACAATGAGCAGTTCTTC.